This T cell receptor beta chain was sequenced in a study of blood T cell repertoires in COVID-19. Study-level information: The analysed material was cDNA or gDNA that came from T cells, B-cell-depleted T cells, or PBMCs.

In the original workflow: The authors estimated nucleated cell counts from reference gene primer amplification. Generated by immunoSEQ multiplex PCR, the TCRdb table keeps only in-frame clones and is missing some. The DNA was the basis for D and trimming; V, J and clone size are from that table. The table shows 350,000 to 500,000 clones, with 88% occurring only once. Trimming took off 0 bases at V and 5 bases at J, with 6 bases between the two ends. The germline V gene has CDR1 SGHRS and CDR2 YFSETQ. The CDR3 totals 13 residues. The chain couples TRBV5-1 to TRBJ2-1, with D unclear. Specimen: PBMCs or T cells enriched from blood (not recorded which). The receptor's source is a woman aged 18-35 years who had been exposed to COVID-19. As DNA, the CDR3 is TGCGCCAGCAGCTTGGACACCAACAATGAGCAGTTCTTC. It specifies CASSLDTNNEQFF.